This T cell receptor (beta chain) was sequenced during a study of blood T cell repertoires in COVID-19. Study details: Acute-phase and convalescent COVID-19 samples originated in the United States, Italy and Spain. Sample material is recorded as cDNA or gDNA derived from T cells, B-cell-depleted T cells, or PBMCs.

The CDR3 is 13 amino acids. Germline V lookup: CDR1 MDHEN, CDR2 SYDVKM. Trimming took off 2 bases at V and 4 bases at J, with 9 bases between the two ends. In the original analysis: It was from reference gene primer amplification that nucleated cell counts were estimated. Sequencing used immunoSEQ multiplex PCR; TCRdb keeps in-frame clones, though not all of them. V, J and clone size are taken as reported in that table, and D and trimming were inferred from the DNA itself. The sample includes around 130,000 clones, about 74% of them seen just once. This chain joins TRBV28 and TRBJ2-7, with a weak D call TRBD1 (5 bases). The receptor was isolated from a human donor in a cohort sampled during active COVID-19. The sequenced sample consisted of peripheral blood. CDR3 sequence: CASSLRGTYEQYF. CDR3 DNA sequence: TGTGCCAGCAGTTTAAGGGGCACTTACGAGCAGTACTTC.